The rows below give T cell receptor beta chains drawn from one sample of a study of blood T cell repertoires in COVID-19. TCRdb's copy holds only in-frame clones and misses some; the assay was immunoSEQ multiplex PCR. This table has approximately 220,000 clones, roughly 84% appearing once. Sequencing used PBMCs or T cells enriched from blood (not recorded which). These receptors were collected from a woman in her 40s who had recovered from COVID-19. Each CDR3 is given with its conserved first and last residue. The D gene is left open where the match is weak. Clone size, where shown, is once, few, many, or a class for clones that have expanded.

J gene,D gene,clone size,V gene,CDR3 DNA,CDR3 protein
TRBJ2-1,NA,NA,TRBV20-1,TGCAGTGCTAGTTTTGCGGTCTCCTACAATGAGCAGTTCTTC,CSASFAVSYNEQFF
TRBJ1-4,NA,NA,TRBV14,TGTGCCAGCAGCCACGATATTGGGAGGGAACTGTTTTTT,CASSHDIGRELFF
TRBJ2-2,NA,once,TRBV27,TGTGCCAGCAGAGTAACGGACACCGGGGAGCTGTTTTTT,CASRVTDTGELFF
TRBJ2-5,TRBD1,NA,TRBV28,TGTGCCAGCAGCACGCCAGGGGGTTATGAGACCCAGTACTTC,CASSTPGGYETQYF
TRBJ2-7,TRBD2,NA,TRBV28,TGTGCCAGCGGGAGGGGATACGAGCAGTACTTC,CASGRGYEQYF
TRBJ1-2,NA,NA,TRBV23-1,TGCGCCAGCAGTCAACCTAGTGGCTACACCTTC,CASSQPSGYTF
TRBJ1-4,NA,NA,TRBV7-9,TGTGCCAGCAGCCTGGACAGATCTAATGAAAAACTGTTTTTT,CASSLDRSNEKLFF
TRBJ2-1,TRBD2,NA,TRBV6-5,TGTGCCAGCAGCCGGGGACTAGCGGAACTACCTTGGTTCTTC,CASSRGLAELPWFF
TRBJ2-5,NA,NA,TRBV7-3,TGTGCCAGCAGCTTAGGGGGGGCTGTCGGAGAGACCCAGTACTTC,CASSLGGAVGETQYF
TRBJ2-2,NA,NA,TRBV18,TGTGCCAGCTCTCTCGTAGCCGGGGAGCTGTTTTTT,CASSLVAGELFF
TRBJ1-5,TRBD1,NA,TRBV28,TGTGCCAGCAGACCGGACAGGGCTGGTCAGCCCCAGCATTTT,CASRPDRAGQPQHF
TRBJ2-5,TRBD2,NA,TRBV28,TGTGCCAGTAGACTAGCGGGAGGGCGTGTTGGGAAACAAGAGACCCAGTACTTC,CASRLAGGRVGKQETQYF
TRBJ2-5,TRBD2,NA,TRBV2,TGTGCCAGCAGTGACGGGCTAGCGGGAGGGCAAGAGACCCAGTACTTC,CASSDGLAGGQETQYF
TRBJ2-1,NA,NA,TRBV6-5,TGTGCCAGCAGGGATCAGACCCCCCAGGGGAATGAGCAGTTCTTC,CASRDQTPQGNEQFF
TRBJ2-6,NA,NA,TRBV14,TGTGCCAGCAGCCAACTCCCTCAAATGAAACGAGGCGTCCTGACTTTC,CASSQLPQMKRGVLTF
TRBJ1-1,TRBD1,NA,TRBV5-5,TGTGCCAGCAGCTTAGGGGACAGGGGAGGCACTGAAGCTTTCTTT,CASSLGDRGGTEAFF
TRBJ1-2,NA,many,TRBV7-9,TGTGCCAGCAGCTTAGGGCAGGGGTACGATGGCTACACCTTC,CASSLGQGYDGYTF
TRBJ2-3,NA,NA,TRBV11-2,TGTGCCAGCAGCTTAGACAGGGTGAGCACAGATACGCAGTATTTT,CASSLDRVSTDTQYF
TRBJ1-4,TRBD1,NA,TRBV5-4,TGTGCCAGCAGCCTACGACAGGGGAACGTGGAAAAACTGTTTTTT,CASSLRQGNVEKLFF
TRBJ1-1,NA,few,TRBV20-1,TGCAGTGCTAGTGGAGGGCGAGGTGTGTCTGAAGCTTTCTTT,CSASGGRGVSEAFF
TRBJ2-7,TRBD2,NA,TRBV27,TGTGCCAGCAGGCTAGCGGGAGACCTCTACGAGCAGTACTTC,CASRLAGDLYEQYF
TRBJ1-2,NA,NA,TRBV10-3,TGTGCCATCAGTGCAGGGCAGGGCTATGGCTACACCTTC,CAISAGQGYGYTF
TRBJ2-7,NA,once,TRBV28,TGTGCCAGCAGTTTTCCCCACTCCCCTAGCTCCTACGAGCAGTACTTC,CASSFPHSPSSYEQYF
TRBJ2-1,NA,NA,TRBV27,TGTGCCAGCAGTTTTCGGGGTCCCCGGGCACCAACATACAATGAGCAGTTCTTC,CASSFRGPRAPTYNEQFF
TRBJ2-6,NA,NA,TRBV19,TGTGCCAGTAGCCCTTTATCCTTCTCTGGGGCCAACGTCCTGACTTTC,CASSPLSFSGANVLTF
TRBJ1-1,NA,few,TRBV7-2,TGTGCCAGCAGACTTCGACAGAACACTGAAGCTTTCTTT,CASRLRQNTEAFF
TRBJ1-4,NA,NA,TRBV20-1,TGCAGTGCTAGTCGGGGGGATCTTGAAAAACTGTTTTTT,CSASRGDLEKLFF
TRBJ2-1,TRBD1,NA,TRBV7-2,TGTGCCAGCAGCTCGCCCAATTCAGGGGGCTCTTACAATGAGCAGTTCTTC,CASSSPNSGGSYNEQFF
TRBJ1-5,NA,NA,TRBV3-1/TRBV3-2,TGTGCCAGCAGCCAAGAACGGGAAGTCCAGCCCCAGCATTTT,CASSQEREVQPQHF
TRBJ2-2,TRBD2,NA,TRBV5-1,TGCGCCAGCAGCTTGGTCGCGGGAGGGGGCACCGGGGAGCTGTTTTTT,CASSLVAGGGTGELFF
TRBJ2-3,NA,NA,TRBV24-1,TGTGCCACCAGTGATTTATTTGGTCCTATGGGCACGCAGTATTTT,CATSDLFGPMGTQYF
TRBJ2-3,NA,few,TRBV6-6,TGTGCCAGCACGCCCAGTCCCGACACAGATACGCAGTATTTT,CASTPSPDTDTQYF
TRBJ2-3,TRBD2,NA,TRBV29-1,TGCAGCGTCGGGGGGGCTAGGAGCACAGATACGCAGTATTTT,CSVGGARSTDTQYF
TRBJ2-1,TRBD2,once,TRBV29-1,TGCAGCGTCGAGCTAGCGGGGAAGGGGTATGAGCAGTTCTTC,CSVELAGKGYEQFF
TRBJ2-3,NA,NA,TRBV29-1,TGCAGCGTTGAACCGGGAAGCACAGATACGCAGTATTTT,CSVEPGSTDTQYF
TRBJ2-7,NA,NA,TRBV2,TGTGCCAGCAGATTAGTCCCCACCTACGAGCAGTACTTC,CASRLVPTYEQYF
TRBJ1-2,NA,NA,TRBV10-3,TGTGCCATCAGGCCCTCATTGGGGCAGGGCTACACCTTC,CAIRPSLGQGYTF
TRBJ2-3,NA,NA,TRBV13,TGTGCCAGCAGCTTAGCGACCGTCGAACAGGGTAAGGGAGATACGCAGTATTTT,CASSLATVEQGKGDTQYF
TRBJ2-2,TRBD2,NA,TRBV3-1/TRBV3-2,TGTGCCAGCAGCCTAAGACTAGCGGTCGACACCGGGGAGCTGTTTTTT,CASSLRLAVDTGELFF
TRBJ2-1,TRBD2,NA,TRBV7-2,TGTGCCAGCAGGCTCCCCTCTTCGAGCGGGGCATACAATGAGCAGTTCTTC,CASRLPSSSGAYNEQFF